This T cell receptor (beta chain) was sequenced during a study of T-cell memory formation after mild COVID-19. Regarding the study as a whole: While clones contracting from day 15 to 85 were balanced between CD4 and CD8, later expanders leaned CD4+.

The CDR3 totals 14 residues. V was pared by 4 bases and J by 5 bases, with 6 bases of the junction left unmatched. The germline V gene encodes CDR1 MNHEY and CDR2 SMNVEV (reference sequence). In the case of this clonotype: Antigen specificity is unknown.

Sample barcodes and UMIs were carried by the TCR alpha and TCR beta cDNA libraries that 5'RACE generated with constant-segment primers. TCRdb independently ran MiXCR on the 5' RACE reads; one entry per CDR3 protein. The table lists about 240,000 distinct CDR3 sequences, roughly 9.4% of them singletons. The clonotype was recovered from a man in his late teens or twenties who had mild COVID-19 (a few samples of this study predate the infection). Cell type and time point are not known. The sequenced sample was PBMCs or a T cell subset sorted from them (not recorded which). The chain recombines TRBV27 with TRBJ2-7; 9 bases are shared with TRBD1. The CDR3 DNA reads TGTGCCAGCAGTTCGGGACAGGGCATCAACGAGCAGTACGTC. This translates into CASSSGQGINEQYV.